A selection of T cell receptor beta chains follows, all from one sample in a study of OX40 agonist ivuxolimab in advanced cancers. Using immunoSEQ multiplex PCR, the repertoire was profiled, and TCRdb retains in-frame clones only, with some absent. The sample lists approximately 59,000 clones; approximately 78% were seen once. The specimen comprised CD4+ or CD8+ T cells sorted from blood, sampled in a trial of the OX40 agonist ivuxolimab. The receptors stem from an adult with an advanced solid tumor such as melanoma, head and neck, liver or kidney cancer. Both conserved end residues are trimmed from each CDR3. The order of the fields is J gene, V gene, CDR3 protein.

>TRBJ2-3|TRBV13
ATEGGKDTQY
>TRBJ2-2|TRBV4-1
ASSHEFDTNTGELF
>TRBJ1-6|TRBV10-3
AISEAGTGFNSPLH
>TRBJ2-1|TRBV5-1
ASSLDQDRPMNEQF
>TRBJ1-6|TRBV5-1
ASSLGQGLNSPLH
>TRBJ2-3|TRBV6-4
ASRATSGGTDTQY
>TRBJ2-5|TRBV27
ASSLSGQGLETQY
>TRBJ2-5|TRBV29-1
SVESGLETQY
>TRBJ1-2|TRBV7-8
ASSPLEGLYGYT
>TRBJ2-5|TRBV29-1
SVESGARETQY
>TRBJ1-4|TRBV19
ASRVTGGSPNEKLF
>TRBJ1-3|TRBV11-2
ASSPTGGNTIY
>TRBJ1-5|TRBV10-2
ANPIMPQPQH
>TRBJ1-1|TRBV7-9
ASSPGYLRATEAF
>TRBJ2-5|TRBV29-1
SVAGGAWEETQY